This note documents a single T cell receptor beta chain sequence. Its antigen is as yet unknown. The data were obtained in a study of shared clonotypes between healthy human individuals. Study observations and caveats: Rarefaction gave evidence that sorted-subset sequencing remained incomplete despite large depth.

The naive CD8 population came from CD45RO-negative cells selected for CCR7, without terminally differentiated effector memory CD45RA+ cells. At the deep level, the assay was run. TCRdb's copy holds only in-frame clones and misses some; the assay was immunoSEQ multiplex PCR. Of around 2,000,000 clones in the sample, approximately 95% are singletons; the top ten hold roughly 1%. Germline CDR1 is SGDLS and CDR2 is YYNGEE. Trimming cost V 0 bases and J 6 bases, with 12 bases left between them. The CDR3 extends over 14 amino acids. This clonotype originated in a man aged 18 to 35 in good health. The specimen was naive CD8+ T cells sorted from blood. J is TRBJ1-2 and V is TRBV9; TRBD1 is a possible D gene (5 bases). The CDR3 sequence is CASSVVGGVDGYTF. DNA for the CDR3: TGTGCCAGCAGCGTAGTTGGGGGAGTCGATGGCTACACCTTC. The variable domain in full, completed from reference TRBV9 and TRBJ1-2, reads DSGVTQTPKHLITATGQRVTLRCSPRSGDLSVYWYQQSLDQGLQFLIQYYNGEERAKGNILERFSAQQFPDLHSELNLSSLELGDSALYFCASSVVGGVDGYTFGSGTRLTVV.